These 22 T cell receptor beta chains share one sample of origin, sequenced in a study of cytomegalovirus exposure and HLA in healthy donors. This PCR relied on a set of 60 Vbeta primers and 13 Jbeta primers. Produced via immunoSEQ multiplex PCR; TCRdb's table is partial and in-frame only. This table has 150,000 or so clones, more than 80% appearing once. The sample consisted of PBMCs. These receptor sequences come from a woman aged 18-29 years in good health and CMV-seronegative.

This clone has more than one count but fewer than ten. The V and J genes are TRBV12-5 and TRBJ2-7, with 8 positions matching TRBD1. The germline CDR1 and CDR2 sequences are LGHNT and FRNRAP. Trimming removed 0 bases from V and 3 bases from J; junction bases left unmatched: 7. The CDR3 is 16 residues long. CDR3: CASGLVLDRASYEQYF. The DNA for the CDR3 is TGTGCTAGTGGTTTGGTGCTGGACAGGGCCAGCTACGAGCAGTACTTC.

The chain is built from TRBV19 and TRBJ2-2; D is perhaps TRBD1 (5 bases). The germline V and J ends were trimmed by 5 bases and 0 bases, with 10 bases remaining between them. CDR1 LNHDA and CDR2 SQIVND come from the germline V gene (reference sequence). This CDR3 is built from 15 residues. CDR3 DNA sequence: TGTGCCAGTAGTCCGACAGCTTCGAACACCGGGGAGCTGTTTTTT. Translation gives CASSPTASNTGELFF. Based on the CDR3 plus reference TRBV19 and TRBJ2-2, the full variable domain is DGGITQSPKYLFRKEGQNVTLSCEQNLNHDAMYWYRQDPGQGLRLIYYSQIVNDFQKGDIAEGYSVSREKKESFPLTVTSAQKNPTAFYLCASSPTASNTGELFFGEGSRLTVL.

The chain employs TRBV19 and TRBJ1-1, with D possibly being TRBD1 (6 bases). This CDR3 region has 14 residues. The germline V gene encodes CDR1 LNHDA and CDR2 SQIVND (reference sequence). Trimming removed 4 bases at V and 7 bases at J, with 16 bases between. CDR3 sequence (DNA): TGTGCCAGTAGTAGCAGGGGTTGGGAATATGAAGCTTTCTTT. Translation gives CASSSRGWEYEAFF.

The V gene is TRBV7-2, the J gene TRBJ2-1; D might be TRBD2 (6 bases). CDR3 length: 12 residues. Germline V gives CDR1 SGHTA, CDR2 FQGNSA. V was shortened by 5 bases and J by 9 bases, with 11 bases between the two germline ends. CDR3 DNA: TGTGCCAGCAGCGCAGAGCGGGTTGAGCAGTTCTTC. This translates into CASSAERVEQFF.

This rearrangement joins TRBV27 to TRBJ2-7; 11 bases map to TRBD2. V was clipped by 2 bases and J by 3 bases; unmatched bases: 6. The CDR3 covers 16 residues. Germline V gives CDR1 MNHEY, CDR2 SMNVEV (reference sequence). The CDR3 DNA reads as TGTGCCAGCAGTTTAGAAGGGACTAGCGGTAACTACGAGCAGTACTTC. It translates to CASSLEGTSGNYEQYF.

The chain employs TRBV10-3 and TRBJ2-2; D perhaps matches TRBD2 (6 bases). The CDR3 contains 14 residues. V shed 6 bases and J shed 3 bases, with 11 bases lying between them. The germline V gene has CDR1 ENHRY and CDR2 SYGVKD. The chain's CDR3 is CAIRRDGDTGELFF. The CDR3 nucleotides read TGTGCCATCAGGCGGGACGGTGACACCGGGGAGCTGTTTTTT.

The chain combines TRBV7-9 with TRBJ2-2, with TRBD2 identical over 8 bases. The CDR3 contains 16 residues. The trim removed 7 bases at V and 0 bases at J, leaving 7 bases unmatched. Germline V gene lookup returns CDR1 SEHNR and CDR2 FQNEAQ (reference sequence). Here the CDR3 reads CASKSGSNSNTGELFF. CDR3 DNA: TGTGCCAGCAAAAGCGGGAGCAACTCGAACACCGGGGAGCTGTTTTTT.

V and J are TRBV19 and TRBJ2-1, with TRBD1 as a possible D gene (6 bases). The CDR3 runs 13 residues. Germline V gene sequence: CDR1 LNHDA, CDR2 SQIVND (reference sequence). Trimming removed 4 bases at V and 6 bases at J, with 10 bases between. CDR3 residues: CASSRGGINEQFF. The CDR3 DNA reads TGTGCCAGTAGTAGAGGGGGAATCAATGAGCAGTTCTTC.

V usage is TRBV11-2 and J usage is TRBJ2-3; D is unresolved. The V end lost 0 bases, the J end lost 8 bases, and 15 bases lay between the germline ends. The germline CDR1 and CDR2 sequences are SGHAT and FQNNGV. The CDR3 totals 15 residues. Here the CDR3 DNA reads TGTGCCAGCAGCTTAGATGAAGCCGGTTTTTCTACGCAGTATTTT. Its protein is CASSLDEAGFSTQYF. The whole variable domain, remainder taken from reference TRBV11-2 and TRBJ2-3, is EAGVAQSPRYKIIEKRQSVAFWCNPISGHATLYWYQQILGQGPKLLIQFQNNGVVDDSQLPKDRFSAERLKGVDSTLKIQPAKLEDSAVYLCASSLDEAGFSTQYFGPGTRLTVL.

This sequence joins TRBV5-6 and TRBJ2-6, with D possibly TRBD1 on 5 matching bases. V gave up 4 bases and J gave up 1 base, with 9 bases separating them. The CDR3 consists of 15 residues. CDR1 SGHDT and CDR2 YYEEEE come from the germline V gene. The CDR3 is CASSGSGSGANVLTF. DNA of the CDR3: TGTGCCAGCAGCGGTTCAGGGTCTGGGGCCAACGTCCTGACTTTC. Using reference TRBV5-6 and TRBJ2-6 for the parts outside the CDR3, the full variable domain is DAGVTQSPTHLIKTRGQQVTLRCSPKSGHDTVSWYQQALGQGPQFIFQYYEEEERQRGNFPDRFSGHQFPNYSSELNVNALLLGDSALYLCASSGSGSGANVLTFGAGSRLTVL.

This clone was seen only a few times. V is TRBV11-2 and J is TRBJ1-2; perhaps TRBD1 as D (6 bases). Trimming removed 4 bases at V and 5 bases at J, with 17 bases between. The CDR3 loop spans 15 amino acids. The V gene's germline CDR1 is SGHAT and CDR2 FQNNGV. CDR3 sequence: CASSSLPQGSYGYTF. The CDR3 DNA follows: TGTGCCAGCAGCTCCCTCCCTCAGGGGTCATATGGCTACACCTTC.

The J gene is TRBJ2-7, the V gene TRBV4-3, with 8 bases identical to TRBD1. This CDR3 spans 16 amino acids. Per the germline V gene, CDR1 is LGHNA and CDR2 is YSLEER. Germline trimming cut 0 bases from V and 0 bases from J; bases unmatched to any gene: 4. The CDR3 protein is CASSQDEGTGSYEQYF. CDR3 nucleotide sequence: TGCGCCAGCAGCCAAGACGAAGGGACAGGCTCCTACGAGCAGTACTTC.

This chain joins TRBV7-9 and TRBJ2-5; possible D gene TRBD2, 6 bases. There are 14 residues in the CDR3. The germline gives CDR1 SEHNR, CDR2 FQNEAQ (reference sequence). V lost 0 bases and J 5 bases, leaving 10 bases between the germline ends. CDR3 region: CASSLAGGRETQYF. The DNA of the CDR3 is TGTGCCAGCAGCTTAGCGGGAGGACGGGAGACCCAGTACTTC.

This clone appeared once. This chain links TRBV7-8 with TRBJ2-7; no firm D call. Germline V gives CDR1 SGHVS, CDR2 FQNEAQ. The CDR3 runs 11 residues. V was clipped by 8 bases and J by 4 bases, with 9 bases between them. Here the CDR3 reads CASSPAYEQYF. The CDR3 bases are TGTGCCAGCTCCCCCGCGTACGAGCAGTACTTC.

J is TRBJ1-1 and V is TRBV28; TRBD1 might be the D (5 bases). V was clipped by 5 bases and J by 0 bases, with 10 bases between them. The CDR3 contains 14 residues. CDR1 and CDR2 from the germline V gene are MDHEN and SYDVKM. CDR3: CASSGRTLNTEAFF. The CDR3 DNA follows: TGTGCCAGCAGTGGACGGACATTGAACACTGAAGCTTTCTTT.

This clone was counted between two and nine times. This rearrangement joins TRBV27 to TRBJ2-5; D is possibly TRBD2 (7 bases). The CDR3 covers 14 residues. The V end lost 5 bases, the J end lost 4 bases, and 14 bases lay between the germline ends. From germline, CDR1 is MNHEY and CDR2 SMNVEV (reference sequence). CDR3 amino acids: CASSTGRGGETQYF. CDR3 coding DNA: TGTGCCAGCAGTACAGGGAGGGGGGGAGAGACCCAGTACTTC.

The chain recombines TRBV19 with TRBJ2-7, with a weak D call TRBD2 (6 bases). The ends were cut back, 1 base at V and 1 base at J, with 11 bases in the middle. Per the germline V gene, CDR1 is LNHDA and CDR2 is SQIVND (reference sequence). CDR3 length: 15 residues. CDR3 bases: TGTGCCAGTAGTATAGCAGCCGGAGGGTCCTACGAGCAGTACTTC. Residues: CASSIAAGGSYEQYF.

The chain employs TRBV12-5 and TRBJ2-5; D is ambiguous. Per the germline V gene, CDR1 is LGHNT and CDR2 is FRNRAP. This CDR3 contains 15 residues. Trimming removed 3 bases from V and 0 bases from J, with 11 bases in between. The CDR3 protein is CASGFFSSHQETQYF. CDR3 in DNA: TGTGCTAGTGGTTTCTTCTCAAGCCACCAAGAGACCCAGTACTTC.

The chain carries TRBV13 and TRBJ2-1; 8 nucleotides agree with TRBD1. Germline CDR1 is PRHDT and CDR2 is FYEKMQ (reference sequence). Losses at the gene ends were 0 bases for V and 2 bases for J; bases not matched to a gene: 3. CDR3 length equals 16 residues. The CDR3: CASSLGAGGTYNEQFF. The CDR3 DNA follows: TGTGCCAGCAGCTTAGGGGCAGGGGGCACCTACAATGAGCAGTTCTTC.

The chain combines TRBV7-2 with TRBJ2-7; tentatively, D is TRBD2 (5 bases). Looked up from germline, CDR1 is SGHTA and CDR2 is FQGNSA. The V end lost 2 bases, the J end lost 2 bases, and 13 bases lay between the germline ends. This CDR3 has 15 residues. CDR3: CASSLSNRETYEQYF. The CDR3 DNA is TGTGCCAGCAGCTTATCCAACCGGGAAACCTACGAGCAGTACTTC.

V gene TRBV28 combines with J gene TRBJ1-2; D ambiguous. Germline CDR1 MDHEN, CDR2 SYDVKM. The CDR3 extends over 15 amino acids. Trimming removed 6 bases at V and 4 bases at J, with 18 bases between. CDR3 DNA sequence: TGTGCCAGCAGCCTTTCGGGAGGCGAACCCTATGGCTACACCTTC. This gives the protein CASSLSGGEPYGYTF.

The sample holds one count of this clone. The rearrangement uses TRBV4-3 and TRBJ2-1; D may be TRBD2 (6 bases). The CDR3 totals 15 residues. The V end lost 0 bases, the J end lost 8 bases, and 14 bases lay between the germline ends. CDR1 and CDR2 (germline): LGHNA, YSLEER. The CDR3 here is CASSQELRRGDEQFF. CDR3 DNA sequence: TGCGCCAGCAGCCAAGAACTCAGGCGGGGCGATGAGCAGTTCTTC.